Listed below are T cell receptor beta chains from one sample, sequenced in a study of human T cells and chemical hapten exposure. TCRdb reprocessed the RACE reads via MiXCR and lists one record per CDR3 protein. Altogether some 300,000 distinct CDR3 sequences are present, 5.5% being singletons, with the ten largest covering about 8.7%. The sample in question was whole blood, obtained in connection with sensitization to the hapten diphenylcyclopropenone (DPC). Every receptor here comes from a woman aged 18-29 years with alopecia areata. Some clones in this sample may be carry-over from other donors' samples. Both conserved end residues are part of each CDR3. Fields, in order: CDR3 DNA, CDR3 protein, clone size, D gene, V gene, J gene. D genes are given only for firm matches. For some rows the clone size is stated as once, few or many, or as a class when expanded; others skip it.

CDR3 DNA: TGTGCCAGCAGCTTAAGTCCTCGCCGGGGGGTGACAGATACGCAGTATTTT; CDR3 protein: CASSLSPRRGVTDTQYF; clone size: few; D gene: TRBD2; V gene: TRBV5-6; J gene: TRBJ2-3
CDR3 DNA: TGTGCCATCAGTGAGTCGGCAGGGAGCCAGCCCCAGCATTTT; CDR3 protein: CAISESAGSQPQHF; clone size: many; D gene: .; V gene: TRBV10-3; J gene: TRBJ1-5
CDR3 DNA: TGCGGGCTTCGGAACGGAAATTACGAGCAGTACTTC; CDR3 protein: CGLRNGNYEQYF; clone size: .; D gene: .; V gene: TRBV20-1; J gene: TRBJ2-7
CDR3 DNA: TGTGCCAGCAGTTATGTTCAGGGGGAAAAACTGTTTTTT; CDR3 protein: CASSYVQGEKLFF; clone size: .; D gene: .; V gene: TRBV12-3/TRBV12-4; J gene: TRBJ1-4
CDR3 DNA: TGTGCCAGCAGCCCCCAGGGGCCCAACACTGAAGCTTTCTTT; CDR3 protein: CASSPQGPNTEAFF; clone size: many; D gene: .; V gene: TRBV7-2; J gene: TRBJ1-1
CDR3 DNA: TGTGCCAGCAGCCACGACGGGCGGATTAAAAACATTCAGTACTTC; CDR3 protein: CASSHDGRIKNIQYF; clone size: few; D gene: .; V gene: TRBV6-5; J gene: TRBJ2-4
CDR3 DNA: TGTGCCAGCAGCCAGATGAACACCGGGGAGCTGTTTTTT; CDR3 protein: CASSQMNTGELFF; clone size: many; D gene: .; V gene: TRBV4-2; J gene: TRBJ2-2
CDR3 DNA: TGTGCCACCAGCAGAGATCGCGGCTTATACGAGCAGTACTTC; CDR3 protein: CATSRDRGLYEQYF; clone size: .; D gene: .; V gene: TRBV15; J gene: TRBJ2-7
CDR3 DNA: TGTGCCAGCAGGGGGGGGTCTGAAGCTTTCTTT; CDR3 protein: CASRGGSEAFF; clone size: few; D gene: .; V gene: TRBV6-5; J gene: TRBJ1-1
CDR3 DNA: TGTGCCAGCAGCTTGTGGACGGGACCTACCTACGAGCAGTACTTC; CDR3 protein: CASSLWTGPTYEQYF; clone size: many; D gene: .; V gene: TRBV5-4; J gene: TRBJ2-7
CDR3 DNA: TGTGCCAGCAGCCAAACGTCGGGACTAGCCCAAGAGACCCAGTACTTC; CDR3 protein: CASSQTSGLAQETQYF; clone size: .; D gene: TRBD2; V gene: TRBV4-2; J gene: TRBJ2-5
CDR3 DNA: TGTGCCAGCAGTTACGAAGGGACAGGGGCAACAGATACGCAGTATTTT; CDR3 protein: CASSYEGTGATDTQYF; clone size: few; D gene: TRBD1; V gene: TRBV6-5; J gene: TRBJ2-3
CDR3 DNA: TGTGCCAGCAGCCAAGGAATAGGGGACAGTGCTTCCTATGGCTACACCTTC; CDR3 protein: CASSQGIGDSASYGYTF; clone size: few; D gene: TRBD1; V gene: TRBV14; J gene: TRBJ1-2
CDR3 DNA: TGTGCCAGCAGACGGCTGACAGGGGGTTATGGCTACACCTTC; CDR3 protein: CASRRLTGGYGYTF; clone size: .; D gene: TRBD1; V gene: TRBV11-2; J gene: TRBJ1-2
CDR3 DNA: TGTGCCAGCAGCAAAGCGTCATTAAGGACCGGAAAGCGTTCTGGGGCCAACGTCCTGACTTTC; CDR3 protein: CASSKASLRTGKRSGANVLTF; clone size: many; D gene: .; V gene: TRBV21-1; J gene: TRBJ2-6
CDR3 DNA: TGTGCCAGCGGGGGATCCGCTGCCGGTAATTCACCCCTCCACTTT; CDR3 protein: CASGGSAAGNSPLHF; clone size: .; D gene: .; V gene: TRBV7-8; J gene: TRBJ1-6
CDR3 DNA: TGCGCCAGCAGCTTGTTCGGGACAGCCACAGATACGCAGTATTTT; CDR3 protein: CASSLFGTATDTQYF; clone size: .; D gene: TRBD1; V gene: TRBV5-1; J gene: TRBJ2-3
CDR3 DNA: TGTGCCAGCAGCGAGGGACAGGCCCCGCTAGGCTATGGCTACACCTTC; CDR3 protein: CASSEGQAPLGYGYTF; clone size: .; D gene: TRBD1; V gene: TRBV6-5; J gene: TRBJ1-2
CDR3 DNA: TGTGCCAGCAGCCCCTGGGGGGGGGCTGGAGAGACCCAGTACTTC; CDR3 protein: CASSPWGGAGETQYF; clone size: .; D gene: .; V gene: TRBV7-3; J gene: TRBJ2-5
CDR3 DNA: TGTGCCACCTTCAGCGGGGGTCCCAAAAACATTCAGTACTTC; CDR3 protein: CATFSGGPKNIQYF; clone size: .; D gene: TRBD2; V gene: TRBV28; J gene: TRBJ2-4
CDR3 DNA: TGTGCCAGCAGTCCTAAACAGGGGGCCTCTGGCTACACCTTC; CDR3 protein: CASSPKQGASGYTF; clone size: many; D gene: TRBD1; V gene: TRBV6-5; J gene: TRBJ1-2
CDR3 DNA: TGTGCCAGCGGACTAGCGGGGGGGCAAGAGACCCAGTACTTC; CDR3 protein: CASGLAGGQETQYF; clone size: .; D gene: TRBD2; V gene: TRBV7-2; J gene: TRBJ2-5
CDR3 DNA: TGCAGTGCAGGAGCGGGGGGGGATCGCAATGAGCAGTTCTTC; CDR3 protein: CSAGAGGDRNEQFF; clone size: few; D gene: TRBD2; V gene: TRBV20-1; J gene: TRBJ2-1
CDR3 DNA: TGTGCCACCGACTCGAGCTCCTACGAGCAGTACTTC; CDR3 protein: CATDSSSYEQYF; clone size: many; D gene: .; V gene: TRBV28; J gene: TRBJ2-7
CDR3 DNA: TGCGCCAGCAGCCAAGCTGGACAGACAGACGTCTATGGCTACACCTTC; CDR3 protein: CASSQAGQTDVYGYTF; clone size: few; D gene: .; V gene: TRBV4-3; J gene: TRBJ1-2
CDR3 DNA: TGTGCCAGCAGCTTCGCGGGGGCCGGGAACGAGCAGTACTTC; CDR3 protein: CASSFAGAGNEQYF; clone size: many; D gene: .; V gene: TRBV7-3; J gene: TRBJ2-7
CDR3 DNA: TGTGCCAGCAGTTTAGGCACAGTACAAGCTTTCTTT; CDR3 protein: CASSLGTVQAFF; clone size: .; D gene: .; V gene: TRBV12-3/TRBV12-4; J gene: TRBJ1-1
CDR3 DNA: TGTGCCAGCAGTGAATATGACCGTCCGGGGGGTTACGAGCAGTACTTC; CDR3 protein: CASSEYDRPGGYEQYF; clone size: .; D gene: TRBD2; V gene: TRBV25-1; J gene: TRBJ2-7
CDR3 DNA: TGTGCCAGCAGCGAAGGACAATTAGAAGCCTATGGCTACACCTTC; CDR3 protein: CASSEGQLEAYGYTF; clone size: few; D gene: .; V gene: TRBV9; J gene: TRBJ1-2
CDR3 DNA: TGCGCCAGCAGCCAAGATTTCGACCGCGAAAAACTGTTTTTT; CDR3 protein: CASSQDFDREKLFF; clone size: many; D gene: .; V gene: TRBV4-3; J gene: TRBJ1-4
CDR3 DNA: TGTGCCAGCAGCCAGGGGGGTCCGGAAGAGCAGTACTTC; CDR3 protein: CASSQGGPEEQYF; clone size: many; D gene: .; V gene: TRBV5-6; J gene: TRBJ2-7
CDR3 DNA: TGCGCCAGCAGCTTGTCAAGGGGGGCCAACGTCCTGACTTTC; CDR3 protein: CASSLSRGANVLTF; clone size: many; D gene: .; V gene: TRBV5-1; J gene: TRBJ2-6
CDR3 DNA: TGTGCCAGCAGCGGGTCGTCCCGTTCCTACGAGCAGTACTTC; CDR3 protein: CASSGSSRSYEQYF; clone size: .; D gene: .; V gene: TRBV7-3; J gene: TRBJ2-7
CDR3 DNA: TGCAGCGTTGTAAGGGGTACTAGCGGGGGAGCCGAGCAGTACTTC; CDR3 protein: CSVVRGTSGGAEQYF; clone size: many; D gene: TRBD2; V gene: TRBV29-1; J gene: TRBJ2-7
CDR3 DNA: TGTGCCAGCAGTTTATCTGGGACGAAGAACACCGGGGAGCTGTTTTTT; CDR3 protein: CASSLSGTKNTGELFF; clone size: few; D gene: .; V gene: TRBV27; J gene: TRBJ2-2
CDR3 DNA: TGCAGTGCTATGGCGGGGATACAAGAGACCCAGTACTTC; CDR3 protein: CSAMAGIQETQYF; clone size: few; D gene: .; V gene: TRBV20-1; J gene: TRBJ2-5
CDR3 DNA: TGTGCCACCAGTGACAGCTCTGGGGCCAACGTCCTGACTTTC; CDR3 protein: CATSDSSGANVLTF; clone size: few; D gene: .; V gene: TRBV24-1; J gene: TRBJ2-6
CDR3 DNA: TGTGCCAGCAGACCTTCCTATGGCTACACCTTC; CDR3 protein: CASRPSYGYTF; clone size: .; D gene: .; V gene: TRBV28; J gene: TRBJ1-2
CDR3 DNA: TGTGCCAGCAGCTGGGGAAGGACCGTGAACACTGAAGCTTTCTTT; CDR3 protein: CASSWGRTVNTEAFF; clone size: many; D gene: .; V gene: TRBV5-5; J gene: TRBJ1-1
CDR3 DNA: TGTGCCAGCAGTGCGCAGGGAGCGAATCAGCCCCAGCATTTT; CDR3 protein: CASSAQGANQPQHF; clone size: many; D gene: .; V gene: TRBV6-1; J gene: TRBJ1-5
CDR3 DNA: TGTGCCAGCAGCCCCTTCAGGGGCCAGGAAGCTTTCTTT; CDR3 protein: CASSPFRGQEAFF; clone size: few; D gene: .; V gene: TRBV14; J gene: TRBJ1-1